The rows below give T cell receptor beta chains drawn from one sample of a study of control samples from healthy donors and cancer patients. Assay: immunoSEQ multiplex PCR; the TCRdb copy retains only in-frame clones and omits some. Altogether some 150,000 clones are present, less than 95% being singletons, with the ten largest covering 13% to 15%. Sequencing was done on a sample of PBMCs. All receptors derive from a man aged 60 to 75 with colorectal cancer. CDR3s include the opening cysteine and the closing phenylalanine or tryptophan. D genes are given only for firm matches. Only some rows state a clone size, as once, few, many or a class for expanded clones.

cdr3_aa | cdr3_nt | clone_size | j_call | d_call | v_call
CASSLHRNLVQETQYF | TGTGCCAGCAGTTTACACCGCAATCTTGTTCAAGAGACCCAGTACTTC | . | TRBJ2-5 | . | TRBV27
CSVRTNQETQYF | TGCAGCGTTCGGACTAACCAAGAGACCCAGTACTTC | . | TRBJ2-5 | . | TRBV29-1
CSVAAGQETQYF | TGCAGCGTTGCGGCCGGTCAAGAGACCCAGTACTTC | . | TRBJ2-5 | . | TRBV29-1
CASSLDPGENQPQHF | TGCGCCAGCAGCTTGGACCCAGGGGAAAATCAGCCCCAGCATTTT | . | TRBJ1-5 | . | TRBV5-1
CATSRDQSNSPLHF | TGTGCCACCAGCAGAGATCAGTCCAATTCACCCCTCCACTTT | . | TRBJ1-6 | . | TRBV15
CASSAATGSNEQFF | TGTGCCAGCAGCGCGGCGACAGGGTCGAATGAGCAGTTCTTC | . | TRBJ2-1 | TRBD1 | TRBV7-2
CASSKTGTTGANVLTF | TGTGCCAGCAGTAAAACCGGGACAACTGGGGCCAACGTCCTGACTTTC | . | TRBJ2-6 | . | TRBV2
CASSRGRSYEQYF | TGTGCCAGCAGCCGCGGGAGGAGCTACGAGCAGTACTTC | . | TRBJ2-7 | TRBD2 | TRBV11-2
CASSEAVVAGGEQYF | TGTGCCAGCAGTGAAGCTGTGGTAGCGGGGGGCGAGCAGTACTTC | . | TRBJ2-7 | TRBD2 | TRBV2
CASENGGGMTEAFF | TGTGCCAGCGAAAATGGGGGGGGGATGACTGAAGCTTTCTTT | . | TRBJ1-1 | . | TRBV2
CASSPPGGPNQPQHF | TGTGCCAGCTCACCCCCGGGGGGCCCCAATCAGCCCCAGCATTTT | . | TRBJ1-5 | . | TRBV18
CASSFGRQFYEQYF | TGTGCCAGCAGCTTTGGCCGACAGTTCTACGAGCAGTACTTC | . | TRBJ2-7 | . | TRBV7-9
CASSQDGRAGGPTDTQYF | TGCGCCAGCAGCCAAGACGGGCGAGCGGGGGGGCCCACAGATACGCAGTATTTT | once | TRBJ2-3 | TRBD2 | TRBV4-3
CASSPQGDTQYF | TGTGCCAGCAGCCCACAGGGAGATACGCAGTATTTT | . | TRBJ2-3 | . | TRBV27
CASSLGTSGGPDTQYF | TGCGCCAGCAGCTTGGGGACTAGCGGGGGGCCCGATACGCAGTATTTT | once | TRBJ2-3 | TRBD2 | TRBV5-1
CAISESSISNQPQHF | TGTGCCATCAGTGAGTCTTCCATTAGCAATCAGCCCCAGCATTTT | once | TRBJ1-5 | . | TRBV10-3
CASSLGLGRGWDSGANVLTF | TGCGCCAGCAGCTTGGGTCTTGGCAGGGGCTGGGACTCTGGGGCCAACGTCCTGACTTTC | . | TRBJ2-6 | . | TRBV5-1
CATSVESPSSYEQYF | TGTGCCACCAGTGTGGAGTCCCCGAGCTCCTACGAGCAGTACTTC | . | TRBJ2-7 | . | TRBV24-1
CASSVGQGVGYEQYF | TGTGCCAGCAGCGTAGGACAGGGAGTCGGATACGAGCAGTACTTC | . | TRBJ2-7 | TRBD1 | TRBV9
CASSQGLVNTEAFF | TGTGCCAGCAGCCAAGGGCTGGTGAACACTGAAGCTTTCTTT | . | TRBJ1-1 | . | TRBV3-1/TRBV3-2
CASSPGTGNYEQYF | TGTGCCAGCTCCCCTGGGACAGGGAACTACGAGCAGTACTTC | . | TRBJ2-7 | TRBD1 | TRBV18
CASSRSRTGNYGYTF | TGTGCCAGCAGTCGCTCACGGACAGGGAACTATGGCTACACCTTC | . | TRBJ1-2 | TRBD1 | TRBV2